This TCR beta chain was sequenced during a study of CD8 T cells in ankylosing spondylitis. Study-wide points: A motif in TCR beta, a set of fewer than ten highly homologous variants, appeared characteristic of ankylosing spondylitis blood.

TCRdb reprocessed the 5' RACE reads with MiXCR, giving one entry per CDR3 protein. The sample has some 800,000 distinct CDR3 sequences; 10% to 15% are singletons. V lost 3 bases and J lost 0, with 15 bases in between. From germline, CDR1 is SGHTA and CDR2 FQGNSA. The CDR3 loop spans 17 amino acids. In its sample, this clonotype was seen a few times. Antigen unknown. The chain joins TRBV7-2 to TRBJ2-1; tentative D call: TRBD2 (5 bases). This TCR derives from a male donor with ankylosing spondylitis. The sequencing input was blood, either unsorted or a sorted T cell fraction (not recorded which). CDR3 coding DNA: TGTGCCAGCAGCTTGGGTCCTAGCAGGAGCTCCTACAATGAGCAGTTCTTC. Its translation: CASSLGPSRSSYNEQFF. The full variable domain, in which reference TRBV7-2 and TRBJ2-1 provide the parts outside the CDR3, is GAGVSQSPSNKVTEKGKDVELRCDPISGHTALYWYRQSLGQGLEFLIYFQGNSAPDKSGLPSDRFSAERTGGSVSTLTIQRTQQEDSAVYLCASSLGPSRSSYNEQFFGPGTRLTVL.